A selection of T cell receptor beta chains follows, all from one sample in a study of cytomegalovirus exposure and HLA in healthy donors. Repertoires were generated with immunoSEQ multiplex PCR, while TCRdb's copy carries only in-frame clones and drops some. This sample has 150,000 to 180,000 clones, with 65% to 80% found just once. The material sequenced was PBMCs. The receptors derive from a woman aged 40-49 years in good health and CMV-seronegative. CDR3s include the opening cysteine and the closing phenylalanine or tryptophan. Each record gives: J gene, V gene, D gene, CDR3 protein. The D gene is left open where the match is weak.

J: TRBJ2-1; V: TRBV2; D: TRBD2; CDR3: CASTSEAGGWNEQFF
J: TRBJ1-2; V: TRBV5-5; D: TRBD1; CDR3: CASTKPGTGVGYTF
J: TRBJ2-5; V: TRBV10-2; D: -; CDR3: CASSESRGLEETQYF
J: TRBJ1-1; V: TRBV5-1; D: -; CDR3: CASSLMTEIRRNEAFF
J: TRBJ2-7; V: TRBV2; D: -; CDR3: CASSELYEQYF
J: TRBJ1-1; V: TRBV6-5; D: -; CDR3: CASSYSRGTEAFF
J: TRBJ2-5; V: TRBV28; D: TRBD2; CDR3: CASNSLGLAETQYF
J: TRBJ2-7; V: TRBV5-4; D: -; CDR3: CASSPTCHEQYF
J: TRBJ2-1; V: TRBV5-6; D: -; CDR3: CASSLRGGVQFF
J: TRBJ2-1; V: TRBV14; D: -; CDR3: CASSPYGRPYNEQFF
J: TRBJ2-6; V: TRBV28; D: TRBD1; CDR3: CASSPPGTGVSGANVLTF
J: TRBJ1-5; V: TRBV5-8; D: -; CDR3: CASSLGQYSNQPQHF
J: TRBJ1-4; V: TRBV5-1; D: TRBD1; CDR3: CASSLGDRDNEKLFF
J: TRBJ2-7; V: TRBV5-1; D: TRBD2; CDR3: CASSLAPSGGPEGQYF
J: TRBJ1-2; V: TRBV30; D: -; CDR3: CAWSVPQGGSLFYGYTF
J: TRBJ1-1; V: TRBV6-4; D: TRBD1; CDR3: CASKPQGPNTEAFF
J: TRBJ2-7; V: TRBV6-5; D: -; CDR3: CASSQNGQPYEQYF
J: TRBJ2-1; V: TRBV5-6; D: -; CDR3: CASSLGGGTYNEQFF
J: TRBJ2-7; V: TRBV11-2; D: TRBD2; CDR3: CASSSSGTSGNYEQYF
J: TRBJ1-3; V: TRBV4-2; D: -; CDR3: CASSQTPSVSGNTIYF
J: TRBJ1-1; V: TRBV2; D: -; CDR3: CASTMDRVDMNTEAFF
J: TRBJ2-1; V: TRBV7-7; D: -; CDR3: CASSPHSGYNEQFF